This T cell receptor (beta chain) was documented in a study of a mutant IDH1 vaccine in newly diagnosed glioma. Study context: Prior therapy was radiotherapy, temozolomide, or both; most received both. Study results and caveats: The study observed vaccine-induced immune responses in just over 90% of patients.

The time point: week 35, safety follow-up. Vaccination used 300 ug of mutant IDH1 20-mer peptide per dose, with topical imiquimod. Regarding this clone: The antigen remains unidentified.

The protocol was immunoSEQ multiplex PCR, while the TCRdb copy is restricted to in-frame clones and leaves out a portion. The sample comprises more than 35,000 clones, 81% of which are singletons, and 4.5% to 5.5% rests with the top ten. Germline V CDR1 and CDR2: MNHEY, SVGAGI. Trimming cost V 8 bases and J 4 bases, with 18 bases left between them. The CDR3 totals 15 residues. The TCR originated in a woman between 35 and 50 years old with glioma. Some clones in this sample may be carry-over from other donors' samples. The sequenced sample was PBMCs, obtained from a glioma patient whose treatment included an IDH1 peptide vaccine. The rearrangement joins TRBV6-5 to TRBJ1-5; a possible D gene is TRBD1 (6 bases). This CDR3 is CASQRDWTDNQPQHF. The CDR3 DNA reads as TGTGCCAGCCAGAGGGATTGGACAGATAATCAGCCCCAGCATTTT.